This T cell receptor beta chain was sequenced for a study of shared clonotypes between healthy human individuals. General study results and limits: As a rule, naive subsets had a larger estimated richness than memory subsets. Several donors held about 4.6% of naive CD4 clonotypes in common.

V gave up 6 bases and J gave up 5 bases, with 14 bases separating them. This CDR3 contains 14 residues. Germline CDR1 is MDHEN and CDR2 is SYDVKM. Regarding this clone: The target antigen is unknown.

Sequenced by immunoSEQ multiplex PCR; TCRdb stores in-frame clones only, minus some. The sample includes 650,000 to 750,000 clones, 72% of them seen just once. Material for sequencing was memory CD4+ T cells sorted from blood. Specified subset: CD45RA-negative fraction. The rearrangement joins TRBV28 to TRBJ1-5, with D maybe TRBD1 (6 bases). This TCR was recovered from a woman aged 25 to 39 in good health. DNA of the CDR3: TGTGCCAGCAGCCCCGGACAGAGCTATCAGCCCCAGCATTTT. This sequence encodes CASSPGQSYQPQHF.